A single sample gave rise to the 4 T cell receptor beta chains below, sequenced in a study of STAT3 mutations in large granular lymphocyte leukemia. Libraries were prepared by immunoSEQ multiplex PCR; TCRdb keeps only in-frame clonotypes and omits some of them. The data hold roughly 12,000 clones, with approximately 83% observed a single time. These receptors' antigens are unknown. Study-wide findings and caveats: Every T-cell large granular lymphocyte leukemia patient had at least one immunodominant TCR beta clonotype.

Sequences were obtained from peripheral blood mononuclear cells. These receptors all stem from a man older than 75 with T-cell large granular lymphocyte leukemia. Some clones in this sample may be carry-over from other donors' samples.

The chain combines TRBV15 with TRBJ1-6; 10 bases align to TRBD1. Germline V lookup: CDR1 LNHNV, CDR2 YYDKDF (reference sequence). The CDR3 runs 16 residues. V was pared by 2 bases and J by 6 bases, with 4 bases of the junction left unmatched. The CDR3 DNA reads TGTGCCACCAGCAGAACCGGGACAGGGGTTAATTCACCCCTCCACTTT. Residues: CATSRTGTGVNSPLHF.

This chain joins TRBV9 and TRBJ2-7, with D perhaps assigned TRBD1 or TRBD2 (5 bases each). V lost 2 bases and J 4 bases, leaving 13 bases between the germline ends. Looked up from germline, CDR1 is SGDLS and CDR2 is YYNGEE. The CDR3 loop spans 14 amino acids. The CDR3 here is CASSVRDPPYEQYF. In nucleotides, the CDR3 is TGTGCCAGCAGCGTTAGGGACCCGCCATACGAGCAGTACTTC.

The chain couples TRBV6-5 to TRBJ2-3; 10 positions match TRBD1. The CDR3 has 15 amino acids. V was clipped by 7 bases and J by 3 bases; unmatched bases: 7. Germline V gene sequence: CDR1 MNHEY, CDR2 SVGAGI. CDR3 nucleotide sequence: TGTGCCAGCACCCGGACAGGGGGAACGACAGATACGCAGTATTTT. It specifies CASTRTGGTTDTQYF.

V gene TRBV19 combines with J gene TRBJ1-6; 7 bases fit TRBD1. From germline, CDR1 is LNHDA and CDR2 SQIVND (reference sequence). J was trimmed by 7 bases and V by 3 bases; bases with no gene match: 3. The length of the CDR3 is 14 residues. The DNA of the CDR3 is TGTGCCAGTAGTATTCAGGGGGGAAATTCACCCCTCCACTTT. Encoded protein: CASSIQGGNSPLHF.